This T cell receptor beta chain is from a study of early T cells in non-severe SARS-CoV-2 infection. Unique molecular identifiers were attached to individual cDNA molecules. From the 5' RACE reads, TCRdb called clonotypes with MiXCR, one entry per CDR3 protein. The repertoire holds roughly 60,000 distinct CDR3 sequences, with more than 7.5% as singletons. In its sample, this clonotype was seen many times. Its cognate antigen is unknown. Germline values: CDR1 MDHEN, CDR2 SYDVKM. Trimming pared 6 bases from V and 7 bases from J, leaving 13 bases between. The CDR3 has 14 residues. Study-level points and caveats: Anti-spike CD8 specificities were favored by VDJdb matching, whose results missed private and CD4 specificities.

Sequences were obtained from whole blood. The receptor was isolated from an adult who was a healthcare worker with PCR-confirmed SARS-CoV-2 infection or an uninfected control (not recorded which). The chain carries TRBV28 and TRBJ1-6, with D possibly TRBD1 on 6 matching bases. CDR3 DNA: TGTGCCAGCAGCCAAGGCGGGGGCAATTCACCCCTCCACTTT. It codes for CASSQGGGNSPLHF.